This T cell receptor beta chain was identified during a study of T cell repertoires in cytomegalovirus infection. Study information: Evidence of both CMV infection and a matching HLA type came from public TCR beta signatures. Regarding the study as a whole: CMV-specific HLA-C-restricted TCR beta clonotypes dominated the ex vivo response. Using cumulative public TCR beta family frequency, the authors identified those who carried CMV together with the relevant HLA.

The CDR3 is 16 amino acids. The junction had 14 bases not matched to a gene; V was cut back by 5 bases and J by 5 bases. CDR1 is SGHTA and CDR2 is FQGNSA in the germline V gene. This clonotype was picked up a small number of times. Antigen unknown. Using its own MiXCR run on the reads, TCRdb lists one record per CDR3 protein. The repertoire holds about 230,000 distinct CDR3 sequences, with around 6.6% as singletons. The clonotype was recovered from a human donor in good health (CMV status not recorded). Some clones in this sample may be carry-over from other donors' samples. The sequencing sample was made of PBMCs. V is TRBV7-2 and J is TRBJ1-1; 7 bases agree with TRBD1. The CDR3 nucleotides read TGTGCCAGCAGCGAGGGACAGCCTAGCGCGGGAACTGAAGCTTTCTTT. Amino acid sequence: CASSEGQPSAGTEAFF.